This T cell receptor (beta chain) comes out of a study of PD-1 blockade in mismatch repair-deficient tumors. Here immunoSEQ multiplex PCR was the method, and the copy in TCRdb shows in-frame clones only, minus some. The sample records roughly 34,000 clones, around 80% being singletons. Study-wide findings and caveats: Tumor-resident clones, often absent from pretreatment blood, expanded after pembrolizumab and then contracted.

This CDR3 comprises 14 residues. Trimming shortened V by 1 base and J by 5 bases, and 10 bases separated the two germline ends. Looked up from germline, CDR1 is SGDLS and CDR2 is YYNGEE. This clone was detected once. What it recognizes is unknown. The chain is built from TRBV9 and TRBJ2-1, with D unresolved. This receptor was obtained from an adult with mismatch repair-deficient cancer. The specimen was PBMCs, collected around 6 weeks after starting pembrolizumab. CDR3: CASSVRQLDNEQFF. The CDR3 nucleotides read TGTGCCAGCAGCGTAAGGCAGCTAGACAATGAGCAGTTCTTC.